This TCR beta chain stems from a study of T cells in Graves' hyperthyroidism and ophthalmopathy. Looking at the study overall: Peripheral blood draws took place at initial diagnosis, ahead of any treatment. Study conclusions and caveats: Appearing also in blood were most of the thyroid clonotypes expanded above 0.001. From stable hyperthyroidism, ophthalmopathy was separated by a 13 V-J model.

Germline CDR1 reads SGDLS; CDR2 reads YYNGEE. The ends were cut back, 3 bases at V and 3 bases at J, with 15 bases in the middle. The CDR3 has 15 residues. Concerning this clonotype itself: The antigen is unknown.

TCR beta CDR3 sequences were amplified from RNA transcripts. TCR CDR3 underwent first-round RT-PCR with the HTBI primer set. TCRdb reanalysed the multiplex PCR reads using MiXCR and keeps one entry per CDR3 protein. This sample has fewer than 550,000 distinct CDR3 sequences, with around 14% found just once. Stable hyperthyroidism: no ophthalmopathy progression over 18 months of follow-up. This sequence joins TRBV9 and TRBJ1-2; possibly TRBD1 for D (6 bases). Sample: blood. This receptor was taken from a woman between 18 and 29 years old with Graves' hyperthyroidism. CDR3: CASSADQGIDYGYTF. The CDR3 nucleotides are TGTGCCAGCAGCGCCGACCAGGGGATTGACTATGGCTACACCTTC.